The 27 T cell receptor beta chains below were found in one sample sequenced in a study of T cell repertoires in cytomegalovirus infection. TCRdb reanalysed the reads using MiXCR and keeps one entry per CDR3 protein. Of tens of thousands of distinct CDR3 sequences in the sample, 3% to 4% are singletons; the top ten hold approximately 20%. Sequencing was performed on PBMCs. These receptors were collected from a human donor in good health (CMV status not recorded). Some clones in this sample may be carry-over from other donors' samples.

This clonotype was recorded many times. V gene TRBV7-9 combines with J gene TRBJ1-6; D is possibly TRBD1 (5 bases). Germline values: CDR1 SEHNR, CDR2 FQNEAQ (reference sequence). The CDR3 runs to 16 residues. The germline V and J ends were trimmed by 5 bases and 0 bases, with 11 bases remaining between them. The CDR3 coding sequence is TGTGCCAGCAGCGCTGCAGGGAGCTCCTATAATTCACCCCTCCACTTT. It yields the protein CASSAAGSSYNSPLHF.

This clonotype has at least ten counts. This chain links TRBV7-2 with TRBJ1-5, with 7 bases lining up with TRBD1. The CDR3 has 17 amino acids. J gave up 2 bases and V 4 bases, and 11 bases lay outside the gene matches. Germline-derived CDR1 and CDR2 are SGHTA and FQGNSA. This chain's CDR3 is CASSYSGYRGGNQPQHF. The CDR3 coding sequence is TGTGCCAGCAGCTACAGCGGGTACAGGGGTGGCAATCAGCCCCAGCATTTT.

This clonotype was seen ten or more times. The chain combines TRBV7-2 with TRBJ1-2; tentatively, D is TRBD1 (5 bases). CDR1 and CDR2 from the germline V gene are SGHTA and FQGNSA. Trimming removed 5 bases from V and 8 bases from J, with 9 bases in between. This CDR3 spans 11 amino acids. The chain's CDR3 is CASSARQGYTF. The CDR3 DNA is TGTGCCAGCAGCGCCCGACAGGGCTACACCTTC.

In this sample, this clonotype turned up many times. The J gene is TRBJ1-1, the V gene TRBV11-2, with TRBD1 matching over 8 bases. Per the germline V gene, CDR1 is SGHAT and CDR2 is FQNNGV. CDR3 size: 17 residues. V gave up 3 bases and J gave up 1 base; unmatched junction bases: 10. CDR3 loop: CASSFLGVGQGNTEAFF. In nucleotides, the CDR3 is TGTGCCAGCAGCTTTCTCGGGGTTGGACAGGGGAACACTGAAGCTTTCTTT.

The chain links TRBV7-2 to TRBJ2-6; 9 nucleotides line up with TRBD2. The germline gives CDR1 SGHTA, CDR2 FQGNSA. This CDR3 is built from 18 residues. Trimming at V came to 3 bases and at J to 2 bases, leaving 8 bases not matched to a gene. CDR3 nucleotides: TGTGCCAGCAGCTTGTCTAGCGGGACGATGACTGGGGCCAACGTCCTGACTTTC. Residues: CASSLSSGTMTGANVLTF.

This clonotype has ten or more counts. CDR3: CASSPRTGGSGALHF. As DNA, the CDR3 is TGTGCCAGCAGCCCCCGGACAGGGGGCTCTGGGGCCCTCCACTTT. The chain carries TRBV7-3 and TRBJ1-6, with 11 positions matching TRBD1. This CDR3 has 15 residues. V dropped 5 bases and J dropped 14; count of bases not matched to a gene: 11. CDR1 is SGHTA and CDR2 is FQGTGA in the germline V gene.

This clonotype was seen ten or more times. The chain has TRBV11-2 and TRBJ1-2; D is unresolved. The CDR3 runs to 15 residues. V was pared by 4 bases and J by 8 bases, with 20 bases between. Germline values: CDR1 SGHAT, CDR2 FQNNGV. In nucleotides, the CDR3 is TGTGCCAGCAGCTCTCACCCGGCGGGTCTCGGAGGCTACACCTTC. Translation gives CASSSHPAGLGGYTF.

The chain couples TRBV7-6 to TRBJ2-1, with D perhaps given as TRBD1 or TRBD2 (5 bases each). The germline CDR1 and CDR2 sequences are SGHVS and FNYEAQ. The CDR3 consists of 14 residues. The germline V and J ends were trimmed by 1 base and 8 bases, with 12 bases remaining between them. CDR3 region: CASSLVGDRDEQFF. CDR3 bases: TGTGCCAGCAGCTTAGTGGGGGATAGGGATGAGCAGTTCTTC.

This clonotype was seen ten or more times. The CDR3 loop is CSARSTLNSYNSPLHF. The CDR3 DNA reads as TGCAGTGCTAGGTCGACGTTGAACTCCTATAATTCACCCCTCCACTTT. The chain couples TRBV20-1 to TRBJ1-6; D not certain. The V gene's germline CDR1 is DFQATT and CDR2 SNEGSKA (reference sequence). V was pared by 3 bases and J by 0 bases, with 12 bases between. This CDR3 has 16 amino acids.

There are many counts of this clonotype. This sequence joins TRBV7-2 and TRBJ1-6; D unresolved. The germline V and J ends were trimmed by 1 base and 5 bases, with 9 bases remaining between them. CDR1 SGHTA and CDR2 FQGNSA come from the germline V gene. This CDR3 contains 15 residues. CDR3 nucleotides: TGTGCCAGCAGCTTAGGCCAACAGAATAATTCACCCCTCCACTTT. It codes for CASSLGQQNNSPLHF.

This clonotype was counted ten times or more. The chain has TRBV7-2 and TRBJ1-4, with D possibly being TRBD1 (6 bases). The CDR3 spans 14 residues. The germline V gene encodes CDR1 SGHTA and CDR2 FQGNSA. Trimming took off 5 bases at V and 7 bases at J, with 14 bases between the two ends. CDR3: CASSIQGRGEKLFF. CDR3 bases: TGTGCCAGCAGCATACAGGGACGGGGTGAAAAACTGTTTTTT.

This clonotype was seen at least ten times. The chain combines TRBV20-1 with TRBJ2-7; TRBD2 is a possible D gene (6 bases). The CDR3 is 14 residues long. Germline CDR1 and CDR2: DFQATT and SNEGSKA (reference sequence). Trimming left V 6 bases short and J 0 bases short, with 15 bases between. The CDR3 sequence: CSAPERGGSYEQYF. The DNA of the CDR3 is TGCAGTGCCCCTGAACGGGGAGGCTCCTACGAGCAGTACTTC.

This clonotype was detected ten times or more. The genes are TRBV7-8 and TRBJ2-7; D unclear. Germline CDR1 is SGHVS and CDR2 is FQNEAQ. V dropped 3 bases and J dropped 0 bases, with 12 bases sitting between them. The CDR3 has 15 residues. The CDR3 DNA sequence: TGTGCCAGCAGCTTTAACCCGTCTTACTCCTACGAGCAGTACTTC. This gives the protein CASSFNPSYSYEQYF.

For this clonotype: A much bigger clone sits one base away, suggesting this may be a read error. The chain couples TRBV18 to TRBJ1-3; 11 nucleotides match TRBD1. The J segment lost 10 bases and the V segment lost 5 bases, leaving 7 bases of the junction unmatched. Germline V gene data show CDR1 as KGHSH and CDR2 as LQKENI. CDR3 size: 14 residues. CDR3 nucleotides: TGTGCCAGCTCATTGGACAGGGGGCTGAAAACCATATATTTT. Protein product: CASSLDRGLKTIYF. Together with reference TRBV18 and TRBJ1-3, the CDR3 gives the full variable domain: NAGVMQNPRHLVRRRGQEARLRCSPMKGHSHVYWYRQLPEEGLKFMVYLQKENIIDESGMPKERFSAEFPKEGPSILRIQQVVRGDSAAYFCASSLDRGLKTIYFGEGSWLTVV.

As concerns this clonotype: Possible read error: a much larger clone is one base away. The conserved final phenylalanine or tryptophan is absent from the CDR3, which likely points to a read error. This chain links TRBV6-2 or TRBV6-3 with TRBJ2-1; D is perhaps TRBD1 (8 bases). Trimming removed 5 bases from V and 12 bases from J, with 20 bases in between. CDR3 length: 14 residues. Germline lookup yields CDR1 MNHEY and CDR2 SVGEGT. CDR3 in amino acids: CASSRGGTQGGQFL. CDR3 bases: TGTGCCAGCAGTCGCGGGGGTACACAGGGGGGGCAGTTCCTC.

This clonotype showed up just a few times. V usage is TRBV12-3 or TRBV12-4 and J usage is TRBJ2-7, with D perhaps matching TRBD1 (6 bases). V lost 5 bases to trimming and J lost 3 bases, with 14 bases between them. The CDR3 is made up of 14 amino acids. CDR3 in amino acids: CASSPDTGNYEQYF. For the CDR3, the DNA is TGTGCCAGCAGTCCTGATACAGGGAACTACGAGCAGTACTTC.

The chain links TRBV7-9 to TRBJ2-3; D uncertain. Germline V gives CDR1 SEHNR, CDR2 FQNEAQ (reference sequence). Trimming stripped 3 bases from V and 2 bases from J, with 9 bases between. The CDR3 is 14 amino acids. The CDR3 here is CASSFDRPTDTQYF. CDR3 sequence (DNA): TGTGCCAGCAGCTTCGACCGCCCCACAGATACGCAGTATTTT.

This clonotype appeared many times. The CDR3 is CASSYIGGTPYGYTF. The CDR3 coding sequence is TGTGCCAGCAGTTACATCGGAGGGACCCCCTATGGCTACACCTTC. The chain couples TRBV6-8 to TRBJ1-2, with a possible D match to TRBD1 (5 bases). CDR1 is MNHGY and CDR2 is SAAAGT in the germline V gene. The length of the CDR3 is 15 residues. The V and J ends lost 2 bases and 4 bases respectively, with 14 bases between them.

This clonotype was observed many times. This chain uses TRBV2 with TRBJ1-1; a possible D gene is TRBD1 (5 bases). Germline lookup yields CDR1 SNHLY and CDR2 FYNNEI. CDR3 length equals 16 residues. Deletions cut 1 base from V and 0 bases from J, with 12 bases between. The CDR3 reads CASSEGGRRLNTEAFF. The CDR3 DNA reads TGTGCCAGCAGTGAAGGGGGCAGGCGTTTGAACACTGAAGCTTTCTTT.

At least ten counts were recorded for this clonotype. This chain links TRBV7-2 with TRBJ1-2, with 7 bases fitting TRBD1. This CDR3 contains 15 residues. The V gene end was trimmed by 5 bases and the J gene end by 1 base; junction bases not matched to a gene: 7. Germline V gives CDR1 SGHTA, CDR2 FQGNSA. The CDR3 region has the DNA TGTGCCAGCAGCCCCTACCAGGGGGATAACTATGGCTACACCTTC. It encodes CASSPYQGDNYGYTF.

This clonotype was observed at least ten times. The genes are TRBV7-9 and TRBJ2-6; D unresolved. Germline assignment: CDR1 SEHNR and CDR2 FQNEAQ (reference sequence). V lost 1 base and J 5 bases, leaving 6 bases between the germline ends. The CDR3 sequence is 14 residues long. This CDR3 reads CASSLGGWANVLTF. Here the CDR3 DNA reads TGTGCCAGCAGCTTAGGAGGTTGGGCCAACGTCCTGACTTTC.

The table lists this clonotype with many counts. The chain links TRBV7-3 to TRBJ2-5; 10 positions agree with TRBD2. Trimming removed 4 bases from V and 5 bases from J; junction bases left unmatched: 7. The CDR3 is 15 amino acids. Germline CDR1 and CDR2: SGHTA and FQGTGA. CDR3 protein: CASSSSGGAGETQYF. The CDR3 nucleotides read TGTGCCAGCAGCTCGAGCGGGGGGGCTGGGGAGACCCAGTACTTC.

This clonotype was observed at least ten times. V gene TRBV4-2 combines with J gene TRBJ2-3; D is unclear. This CDR3 comprises 16 residues. CDR1 and CDR2 (germline): LGHNA, YNFKEQ. Trimming shortened V by 2 bases and J by 0 bases, and 12 bases separated the two germline ends. CDR3 amino acids: CASSQYASPSTDTQYF. The DNA for the CDR3 is TGTGCCAGCAGCCAATACGCGAGTCCTAGCACAGATACGCAGTATTTT.

In its sample, this clonotype was seen many times. The rearrangement uses TRBV7-2 and TRBJ2-2; 7 nucleotides match TRBD2. Trimming took 5 bases from V and 6 from J; bases not matched to a gene: 9. The CDR3 loop spans 15 amino acids. Germline-derived CDR1 and CDR2 are SGHTA and FQGNSA. CDR3 bases: TGTGCCAGCAGCCTCTCGGGGACTATTGCCGGGGAGCTGTTTTTT. This translates into CASSLSGTIAGELFF.

This clonotype was picked up many times. CDR3 loop: CASSLGLAGVDSSTDTQYF. The CDR3, as DNA: TGTGCCAGCAGTCTCGGACTAGCGGGAGTTGATTCTAGCACAGATACGCAGTATTTT. The chain couples TRBV6-2 or TRBV6-3 to TRBJ2-3; 13 bases line up with TRBD2. Germline CDR1 reads MNHEY; CDR2 reads SVGEGT. The trim removed 5 bases at V and 0 bases at J, leaving 11 bases unmatched. This CDR3 spans 19 amino acids.

At least ten counts were recorded for this clonotype. The J gene is TRBJ2-7, the V gene TRBV7-3; D gene uncertain. The V and J ends lost 4 bases and 0 bases respectively, with 10 bases between them. Looked up from germline, CDR1 is SGHTA and CDR2 is FQGTGA. The CDR3 consists of 14 residues. DNA of the CDR3: TGTGCCAGCAGCTGCCCCCCGAGCTCCTACGAGCAGTACTTC. Protein product: CASSCPPSSYEQYF.

This clonotype was detected many times. The chain combines TRBV20-1 with TRBJ2-3; tentatively, D is TRBD2 (5 bases). The V end was cut by 1 base, the J end by 0 bases, with 8 bases between. Germline V gene sequence: CDR1 DFQATT, CDR2 SNEGSKA (reference sequence). This CDR3 has 14 amino acids. This CDR3 reads CSARVGGSTDTQYF. CDR3 DNA sequence: TGCAGTGCTAGAGTCGGCGGGAGCACAGATACGCAGTATTTT.